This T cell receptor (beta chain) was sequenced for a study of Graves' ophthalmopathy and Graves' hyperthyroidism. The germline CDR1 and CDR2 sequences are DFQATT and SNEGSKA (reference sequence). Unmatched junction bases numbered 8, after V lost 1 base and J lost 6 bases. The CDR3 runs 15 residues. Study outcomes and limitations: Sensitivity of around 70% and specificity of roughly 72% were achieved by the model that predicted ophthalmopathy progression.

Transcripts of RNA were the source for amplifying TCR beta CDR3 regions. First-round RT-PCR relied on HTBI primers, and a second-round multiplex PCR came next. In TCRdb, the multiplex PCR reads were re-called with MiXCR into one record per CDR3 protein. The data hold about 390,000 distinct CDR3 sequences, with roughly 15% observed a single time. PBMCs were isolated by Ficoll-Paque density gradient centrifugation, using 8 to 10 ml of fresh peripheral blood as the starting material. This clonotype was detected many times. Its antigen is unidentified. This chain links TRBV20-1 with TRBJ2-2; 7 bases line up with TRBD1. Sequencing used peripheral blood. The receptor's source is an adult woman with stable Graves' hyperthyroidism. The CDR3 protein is CSARGLGGASGELFF. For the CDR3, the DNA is TGCAGTGCTAGAGGGTTAGGGGGCGCGTCCGGGGAGCTGTTTTTT.